This T cell receptor beta chain was retrieved from a study of T cells after yellow fever vaccination. Study observations and caveats: Though weaker, the secondary response peaked faster, on day 5 versus 15.

Details on this clonotype: The antigen is undetermined.

UMIs and a universal primer site were added when TCR cDNA was made by 5'RACE template switching. One entry per CDR3 protein results from TCRdb running MiXCR on the 5' RACE reads. The data show about 320,000 distinct CDR3 sequences, approximately 4% seen once. V shed 3 bases and J 3 bases; nucleotides not matched to a gene: 5. Germline lookup yields CDR1 LGHDT and CDR2 YNNKEL (reference sequence). The length of the CDR3 is 16 residues. The chain carries TRBV3-1 and TRBJ1-6, with 7 nucleotides matching TRBD1. The TCR sequence derives from a young man who received the YFV17D yellow fever vaccine. The starting material was PBMCs, obtained 15 days after the yellow fever booster vaccination. The CDR3 DNA reads TGTGCCAGCAGCCAGACGTGGGACAGCTATAATTCACCCCTCCACTTT. Amino acid sequence: CASSQTWDSYNSPLHF.